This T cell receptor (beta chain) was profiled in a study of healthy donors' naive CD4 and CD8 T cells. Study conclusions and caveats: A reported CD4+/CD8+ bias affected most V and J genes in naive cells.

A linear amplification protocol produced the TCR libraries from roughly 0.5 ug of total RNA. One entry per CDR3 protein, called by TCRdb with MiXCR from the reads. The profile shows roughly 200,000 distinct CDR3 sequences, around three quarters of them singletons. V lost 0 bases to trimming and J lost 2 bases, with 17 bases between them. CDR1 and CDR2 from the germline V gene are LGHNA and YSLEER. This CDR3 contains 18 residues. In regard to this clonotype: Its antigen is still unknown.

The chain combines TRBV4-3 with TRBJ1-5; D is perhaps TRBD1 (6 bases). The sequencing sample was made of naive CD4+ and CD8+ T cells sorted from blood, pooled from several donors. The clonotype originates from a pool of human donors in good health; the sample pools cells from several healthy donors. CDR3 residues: CASSQDIRGAFGNQPQHF. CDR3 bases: TGCGCCAGCAGCCAAGATATTCGGGGGGCGTTCGGCAATCAGCCCCAGCATTTT.